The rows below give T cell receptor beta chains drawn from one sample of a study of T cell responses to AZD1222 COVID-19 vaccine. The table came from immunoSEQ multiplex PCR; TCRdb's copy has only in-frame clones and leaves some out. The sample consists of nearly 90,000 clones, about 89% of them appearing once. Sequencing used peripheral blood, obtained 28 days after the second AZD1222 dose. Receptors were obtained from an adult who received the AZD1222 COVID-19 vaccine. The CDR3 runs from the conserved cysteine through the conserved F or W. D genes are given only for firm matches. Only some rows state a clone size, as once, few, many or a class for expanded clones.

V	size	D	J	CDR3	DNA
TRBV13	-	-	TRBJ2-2	CASSLLRQGTNTGELFF	TGTGCCAGCAGCTTATTAAGGCAGGGAACGAACACCGGGGAGCTGTTTTTT
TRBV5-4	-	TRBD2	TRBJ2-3	CASSPLAGSTDTQYF	TGTGCCAGCAGCCCACTAGCGGGGAGCACAGATACGCAGTATTTT
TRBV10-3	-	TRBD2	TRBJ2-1	CAISETSGGAGEQFF	TGTGCCATCAGTGAAACTAGCGGGGGAGCGGGTGAGCAGTTCTTC
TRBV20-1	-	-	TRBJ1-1	CSARGPTF	TGCAGTGCTAGAGGACCAACCTTT
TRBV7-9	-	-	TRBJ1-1	CASSLAGYNTEAFF	TGTGCCAGCAGCTTAGCGGGTTACAACACTGAAGCTTTCTTT
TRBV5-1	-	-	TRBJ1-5	CASSPDSSNQPQHF	TGCGCCAGCAGTCCCGACAGTAGCAATCAGCCCCAGCATTTT
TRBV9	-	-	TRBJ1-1	CASSVVAVTEAFF	TGTGCCAGCAGCGTAGTTGCAGTCACTGAAGCTTTCTTT
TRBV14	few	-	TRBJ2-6	CASSQFRPSGANVLTF	TGTGCCAGCAGCCAATTCCGACCCTCTGGGGCCAACGTCCTGACTTTC
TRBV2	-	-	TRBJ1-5	CASSRDSFRQPQHF	TGTGCCAGCAGCCGAGACAGTTTTCGTCAGCCCCAGCATTTT
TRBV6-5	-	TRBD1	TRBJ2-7	CASRDRGTYEQYF	TGTGCCAGCAGGGACAGGGGGACCTACGAGCAGTACTTC
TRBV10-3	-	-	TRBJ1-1	CAISEPTGEAFF	TGTGCCATCAGTGAGCCAACGGGTGAAGCTTTCTTT
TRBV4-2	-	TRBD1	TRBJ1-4	CASSQVTGEEEKLFF	TGTGCCAGCAGCCAGGTGACAGGGGAGGAAGAAAAACTGTTTTTT
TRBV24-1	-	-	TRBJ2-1	CATRGTYNEQFF	TGTGCCACCAGGGGAACCTACAATGAGCAGTTCTTC